This T cell receptor (beta chain) was obtained from a study of regulatory T cells in long-lasting Graves disease. This clonotype appeared many times. Time point of the sample: persistent/refractory GD, antithyroid drugs over 5 years with positive TRAb. Researchers made the TCR library from RNA that was extracted from PBMCs. iRepertoire HTBI primers and Arm-PCR of CDR3 regions built TCR beta libraries. MiXCR, applied by TCRdb to the multiplex PCR reads, yields one record per CDR3 protein. The data hold 430,000 or so distinct CDR3 sequences, with 21% observed a single time. This clonotype was obtained from a female donor with Graves disease. The starting material was peripheral blood mononuclear cells (PBMCs), obtained when the disease was refractory, from a patient treated with antithyroid drugs.

The CDR3 bases are TGTGCCACCAATCCTATTCCCTGGCGGGAGGGATGGCCACCGTCCTACGAGCAGTACTTC. Translated: CATNPIPWREGWPPSYEQYF. This chain links TRBV24-1 with TRBJ2-7; 9 bases align to TRBD2. The CDR3 has 20 residues. J was trimmed by 1 base and V by 8 bases; bases with no gene match: 23. In germline, CDR1 is KGHDR, CDR2 SFDVKD.